This TCR beta chain was profiled in a study of blood T cell repertoires in COVID-19. About the study: In each case, the material was cDNA or gDNA derived from T cells, B-cell-depleted T cells, or PBMCs.

Germline V gene sequence: CDR1 SNHLY, CDR2 FYNNEI. V shed 5 bases, J shed 7 bases, and the junction held 7 bases outside the gene matches. The CDR3 totals 14 residues. Some clones are missing from TCRdb's copy, which holds only in-frame ones; the method was immunoSEQ multiplex PCR. The sample has almost 35,000 clones, roughly three quarters seen once; the top ten hold around 29%. The J gene is TRBJ1-4, the V gene TRBV2; 7 bases map to TRBD1. Sequenced input: peripheral blood. The TCR comes from an elderly man with acute or convalescent COVID-19. CDR3 sequence reads: CASSPGQVGEKLFF. The CDR3, as DNA: TGTGCCAGCAGTCCCGGACAGGTTGGTGAAAAACTGTTTTTT.